This T cell receptor beta chain was recorded in a study of shared clonotypes between healthy human individuals. Whole-study findings and limits: In having few donors, the study represented limited genetic and exposure-history diversity.

The assay used deep level. Libraries were prepared by immunoSEQ multiplex PCR; TCRdb keeps only in-frame clonotypes and omits some of them. Of around 640,000 clones listed, about 96% are singletons. Naive CD8 cells comprised CD45RO-negative, CCR7-positively selected cells, excluding terminally differentiated effector memory CD45RA+ cells. Notes on this clone: Its antigen is undetermined.

Trimming took 6 bases from V and 7 from J; bases not matched to a gene: 14. The CDR3 consists of 14 residues. Germline assignment: CDR1 SQVTM and CDR2 ANQGSEA. The chain is built from TRBV29-1 and TRBJ2-7; 8 bases line up with TRBD2. Sequencing was done on a sample of naive CD8+ T cells sorted from blood. This receptor was taken from a woman in her twenties or thirties in good health. The CDR3, as DNA: TGCAGCGTGGCCGGCGGACTAGCCCATAAGGAGCAGTACTTC. Translating gives CSVAGGLAHKEQYF.